Following are 19 T cell receptor beta chains from one sample sequenced in a study of blood T cell repertoires in COVID-19. Libraries were prepared by immunoSEQ multiplex PCR; TCRdb keeps only in-frame clonotypes and omits some of them. The sample carries about 310,000 clones, approximately 87% recorded once. The sample was peripheral blood. The receptors derive from a woman aged 30 to 39 with COVID-19, enrolled during active disease.

The V gene is TRBV24-1, the J gene TRBJ1-5, with 11 positions matching TRBD1. CDR3 size: 19 residues. V shed 4 bases and J 2 bases; nucleotides not matched to a gene: 12. Per the germline V gene, CDR1 is KGHDR and CDR2 is SFDVKD. The CDR3, as DNA: TGTGCCACCAGTGAGTCAGGACAGGGGGCAGGAGGAGGCAATCAGCCCCAGCATTTT. This sequence encodes CATSESGQGAGGGNQPQHF.

The chain carries TRBV18 and TRBJ1-5; 11 bases are shared with TRBD1. V shed 3 bases and J 5 bases; nucleotides not matched to a gene: 9. Germline V gene sequence: CDR1 KGHSH, CDR2 LQKENI. The CDR3 sequence is 17 residues long. The CDR3 loop reads CASSPGQGVSGHQPQHF. CDR3 DNA sequence: TGTGCCAGCTCACCGGGACAGGGGGTGAGTGGGCATCAGCCCCAGCATTTT. Filled out from reference TRBV18 and TRBJ1-5, the complete variable domain reads NAGVMQNPRHLVRRRGQEARLRCSPMKGHSHVYWYRQLPEEGLKFMVYLQKENIIDESGMPKERFSAEFPKEGPSILRIQQVVRGDSAAYFCASSPGQGVSGHQPQHFGDGTRLSIL.

V and J are TRBV15 and TRBJ1-6, with TRBD1 matching over 10 bases. The V segment lost 1 base and the J segment 10 bases; nucleotides outside the gene matches: 4. This CDR3 comprises 15 residues. CDR1 LNHNV and CDR2 YYDKDF come from the germline V gene (reference sequence). The DNA of the CDR3 is TGTGCCACCAGCAGAGGACAGGGGGCAAGATCACCCCTCCACTTT. Translated: CATSRGQGARSPLHF.

The rearrangement uses TRBV29-1 and TRBJ1-5, with 10 bases that match TRBD1. Trimming cost V 6 bases and J 4 bases; bases outside gene matches: 9. The CDR3 has 15 amino acids. The germline gives CDR1 SQVTM, CDR2 ANQGSEA. CDR3 loop: CSVLLKGQGNQPQHF. CDR3 DNA sequence: TGCAGCGTCCTGTTAAAGGGACAGGGGAATCAGCCCCAGCATTTT.

The chain employs TRBV24-1 and TRBJ1-5, with TRBD1 matching 9 bases. With V trimmed by 4 bases and J by 4 bases, 7 bases remained unmatched. This CDR3 spans 16 amino acids. Germline lookup yields CDR1 KGHDR and CDR2 SFDVKD. Here the CDR3 reads CATSDSGTGKNQPQHF. Here the CDR3 DNA reads TGTGCCACCAGTGACAGCGGGACAGGGAAAAATCAGCCCCAGCATTTT.

The gene calls are TRBV4-2 and TRBJ2-7; D possibly corresponds to TRBD2 (6 bases). Trimming removed 1 base at V and 0 bases at J, with 19 bases between. Germline loops: CDR1 LGHNA, CDR2 YNFKEQ. This CDR3 is built from 18 residues. Here the CDR3 reads CASSQVGGDITRSYEQYF. In nucleotides, the CDR3 is TGTGCCAGCAGCCAAGTCGGGGGAGACATCACCCGCTCCTACGAGCAGTACTTC.

The V gene is TRBV10-1, the J gene TRBJ1-1, with a tentative D call TRBD1 (6 bases). Germline V gene data show CDR1 as WNHNN and CDR2 as SYGVQD (reference sequence). The V end lost 6 bases, the J end lost 5 bases, and 13 bases lay between the germline ends. CDR3 length: 13 amino acids. The CDR3 DNA is TGCGCCAGCAGATGGGACAAGCAGACTGAAGCTTTCTTT. It yields the protein CASRWDKQTEAFF.

The genes are TRBV11-2 and TRBJ2-7; a weak D match, TRBD2 (6 bases). CDR1 SGHAT and CDR2 FQNNGV come from the germline V gene. The length of the CDR3 is 15 residues. With 5 bases removed from V and 4 bases from J, the gap between germline ends came to 18 bases. For the CDR3, the DNA is TGTGCCAGCAGCCTAGCCGGGAGCGCGAGATACGAGCAGTACTTC. Its translation: CASSLAGSARYEQYF.

V is TRBV5-5 and J is TRBJ2-7; 10 bases match TRBD2. Germline-derived CDR1 and CDR2 are SGHKS and YYEKEE (reference sequence). The CDR3 runs 15 residues. V lost 0 bases and J lost 2; bases outside the gene matches: 2. DNA of the CDR3: TGTGCCAGCAGCTTGGTGAGCGGGAGGGCCTACGAGCAGTACTTC. As protein: CASSLVSGRAYEQYF.

The V gene is TRBV10-3, the J gene TRBJ2-2; TRBD1 matches 9 bases. This CDR3 region has 15 residues. Germline V gives CDR1 ENHRY, CDR2 SYGVKD. After removal of 6 bases from V and 3 bases from J, the junction contained 5 bases not matched to a gene. CDR3 in amino acids: CAISGQGPYTGELFF. In nucleotides, the CDR3 is TGTGCCATCAGCGGACAGGGGCCGTACACCGGGGAGCTGTTTTTT.

The sample holds one count of this clone. The V call is TRBV11-2, the J call TRBJ2-1; 10 nucleotides align to TRBD1. Germline V gene sequence: CDR1 SGHAT, CDR2 FQNNGV. Trimming cost V 5 bases and J 15 bases; bases outside gene matches: 13. CDR3 length: 14 amino acids. This chain's CDR3 is CASSPLKGQGLAFF. In DNA, the CDR3 is TGTGCCAGCAGCCCTCTCAAGGGACAGGGGTTGGCGTTCTTC.

This chain joins TRBV6-5 and TRBJ1-5; no clear D gene. With 2 bases removed from V and 0 bases from J, the gap between germline ends came to 8 bases. Germline assignment: CDR1 MNHEY and CDR2 SVGAGI. This CDR3 comprises 15 residues. The chain's CDR3 is CASSYTPFSNQPQHF. In DNA form, the CDR3 reads TGTGCCAGCAGTTACACACCATTTAGCAATCAGCCCCAGCATTTT.

This chain uses TRBV27 with TRBJ2-3, with D perhaps matching TRBD2 (5 bases). Looked up from germline, CDR1 is MNHEY and CDR2 is SMNVEV (reference sequence). The CDR3 covers 16 residues. The ends were cut back, 4 bases at V and 0 bases at J, with 14 bases in the middle. This chain's CDR3 is CASSSSGGTSTDTQYF. CDR3 coding DNA: TGTGCCAGCAGTTCAAGCGGCGGAACTAGCACAGATACGCAGTATTTT.

The genes are TRBV6-6 and TRBJ2-3, with TRBD1 as a possible D gene (5 bases). V dropped 3 bases and J dropped 1 base, with 8 bases sitting between them. CDR3 length: 14 amino acids. Germline-derived CDR1 and CDR2 are MNHNY and SVGAGI (reference sequence). The CDR3 DNA is TGTGCCAGCAGTTATCAGGGCGGCACAGATACGCAGTATTTT. Protein product: CASSYQGGTDTQYF.

This chain links TRBV19 with TRBJ2-6, with 13 bases matching TRBD2. With V trimmed by 5 bases and J by 2 bases, 18 bases remained unmatched. The CDR3 has 22 residues. Germline values: CDR1 LNHDA, CDR2 SQIVND (reference sequence). The chain's CDR3 is CASSPRTSGSRDIPAGANVLTF. As DNA, the CDR3 is TGTGCCAGTAGTCCCCGGACTAGCGGGAGTCGAGATATCCCTGCTGGGGCCAACGTCCTGACTTTC.

This rearrangement joins TRBV19 to TRBJ2-6; D is unclear. Looked up from germline, CDR1 is LNHDA and CDR2 is SQIVND (reference sequence). The CDR3 is made up of 15 amino acids. Between the trimmed V and J ends, which lost 0 bases and 0 bases, there was a span of 3 bases. The CDR3 sequence is CASSIESSGANVLTF. The CDR3, as DNA: TGTGCCAGTAGTATAGAGAGCTCTGGGGCCAACGTCCTGACTTTC. Supplemented by reference TRBV19 and TRBJ2-6, the full variable domain reads DGGITQSPKYLFRKEGQNVTLSCEQNLNHDAMYWYRQDPGQGLRLIYYSQIVNDFQKGDIAEGYSVSREKKESFPLTVTSAQKNPTAFYLCASSIESSGANVLTFGAGSRLTVL.

The genes are TRBV5-5 and TRBJ2-4; D might be TRBD1 (6 bases). Trimming left V 1 base short and J 4 bases short, with 9 bases between. The CDR3 runs to 14 residues. Germline V lookup: CDR1 SGHKS, CDR2 YYEKEE (reference sequence). DNA for the CDR3: TGTGCCAGCAGCTTGATCGGGACAAAAAACATTCAGTACTTC. Translation gives CASSLIGTKNIQYF.

The chain is built from TRBV5-1 and TRBJ2-3, with D tentatively TRBD1 (6 bases). The germline V and J ends were trimmed by 4 bases and 4 bases, with 13 bases remaining between them. Germline V gene lookup returns CDR1 SGHRS and CDR2 YFSETQ. This CDR3 has 14 residues. The CDR3 here is CASSTQGSADTQYF. The CDR3 DNA follows: TGCGCCAGCAGCACACAGGGAAGTGCAGATACGCAGTATTTT.

The genes are TRBV19 and TRBJ1-5; D gene ambiguous. Germline-derived CDR1 and CDR2 are LNHDA and SQIVND (reference sequence). This CDR3 is 15 amino acids long. Trimming pared 3 bases from V and 0 bases from J, leaving 9 bases between. CDR3 nucleotide sequence: TGTGCCAGTAGTATGAGTCGATTTAGCAATCAGCCCCAGCATTTT. Protein: CASSMSRFSNQPQHF.